The present entry profiles one TCR beta chain with its context. Its antigen is undetermined. The record originates from a study of cytomegalovirus exposure and HLA in healthy donors. Study results and caveats: In a later analysis, V- and J-gene trimming of beta chains associated with a DCLRE1C missense variant, replicated independently.

The PCR had 60 Vbeta and 13 Jbeta primers. Method: immunoSEQ multiplex PCR; TCRdb's copy keeps in-frame clones and lacks some. The sample holds some 63,000 clones; 65% to 90% are singletons and the top ten take more than 1.5%. Source material: PBMCs. This sequence originates from a human donor in good health.

The CDR3 loop reads CSVGTSGNTDTQYF. The CDR3 DNA sequence: TGCAGCGTGGGGACTAGCGGGAACACAGATACGCAGTATTTT. This chain uses TRBV29-1 with TRBJ2-3; 13 nucleotides agree with TRBD2. Germline values: CDR1 SQVTM, CDR2 ANQGSEA. This CDR3 comprises 14 residues. With V trimmed by 6 bases and J by 2 bases, 2 bases remained unmatched.